Listed below are T cell receptor beta chains from one sample, sequenced in a study of T-cell reconstitution after alpha-beta-depleted transplantation in children. TCRdb re-called the PCR reads through MiXCR, storing one row per CDR3 protein. Among about 340,000 distinct CDR3 sequences listed, around 15% were seen once. This sample comprised PBMCs, mostly from graft donor cells, obtained 360 days after TCRalphabeta/CD19-depleted stem cell transplant. All receptors come from a male patient between 2 and 9 years old who had a stem cell transplant for acute lymphoblastic leukemia, so the T cells may come from the graft donor. The conserved cysteine and the conserved F or W are not part of the CDR3 here. D genes are given only for firm matches.

.	TRBV11-1	TRBJ1-4	ASSLNGAGNEKLL
.	TRBV19	TRBJ1-1	ASSMGSGTEAF
.	TRBV20-1	TRBJ2-7	SARDPLLWRPSSYEQH
.	TRBV7-6	TRBJ2-1	ASRDRPGGNEQF
.	TRBV12-3/TRBV12-4	TRBJ2-3	ASSLSGFSTDTQY
.	TRBV7-2	TRBJ1-4	ASSLVWSPDEKLF
TRBD2	TRBV27	TRBJ2-3	ASSRGLQARHRDTQY
.	TRBV7-2	TRBJ2-7	ASSASKGSYEQY
.	TRBV7-8	TRBJ2-3	ASSLGGLDTQY
TRBD2	TRBV5-1	TRBJ2-3	ASSSFLAGRDTQY
.	TRBV7-9	TRBJ1-2	ASRGDPSYGYT
.	TRBV12-3/TRBV12-4	TRBJ2-7	ASSSLRQGSGYEQY
.	TRBV4-1	TRBJ2-7	ASSQDASPYEQY
.	TRBV28	TRBJ1-2	ASSSHSYGYT
.	TRBV5-1	TRBJ2-7	ASSLEESWTYEQY
.	TRBV27	TRBJ1-1	ASSLSIGGRKAEAF
.	TRBV27	TRBJ1-4	ASSPQTATNEKLF
.	TRBV9	TRBJ2-4	ASSGSGRYVQY
.	TRBV10-3	TRBJ2-6	AISVWGAGANVLT
TRBD1	TRBV10-3	TRBJ2-7	AIRDTGGQGEQY
.	TRBV10-3	TRBJ2-1	AISTATYNEQF
.	TRBV6-2/TRBV6-3	TRBJ1-1	ASSYQRLNTEAF
TRBD1	TRBV12-3/TRBV12-4	TRBJ2-7	ASSLAGPGQSSYEQY
.	TRBV5-1	TRBJ2-5	ASSWKGTLLKETQY
TRBD2	TRBV30	TRBJ2-7	AWSVPSGPYEQY
.	TRBV10-3	TRBJ2-3	AISESGDTQY
.	TRBV12-3/TRBV12-4	TRBJ2-2	ASSSGPAGELF
TRBD1	TRBV20-1	TRBJ2-1	SARDRRTGTYNEQF
.	TRBV7-9	TRBJ2-7	ASSSIPGGSYEQY
TRBD1	TRBV9	TRBJ2-1	ASSVTTGPYNEQF
TRBD2	TRBV2	TRBJ2-3	ASSSGLAGGRDTQY
.	TRBV6-5	TRBJ2-2	ASSFYSGDTGELF
TRBD2	TRBV24-1	TRBJ2-1	ATVSGRAGYNEQF
TRBD1	TRBV28	TRBJ1-2	ASSSWAGGYGYT
.	TRBV12-3/TRBV12-4	TRBJ2-7	ASSFAGEQY
.	TRBV4-3	TRBJ2-1	ASSQTGTRPREQF
TRBD2	TRBV4-1	TRBJ2-1	ASSHYGEGGVYNEQF
TRBD1	TRBV12-3/TRBV12-4	TRBJ1-5	ASSWDSYSNQPQH